A single sample is the source of the 13 T cell receptor beta chains below, sequenced in a study of T cell changes during pregnancy in multiple sclerosis. Only in-frame clones appear in the TCRdb table, and some are missing; sequencing was by immunoSEQ multiplex PCR. The sample has tens of thousands of clones, more than 75% seen once. The sample here was peripheral blood, taken in the first trimester of pregnancy. Source of these receptors: a female donor in good health, enrolled as a control in a pregnancy study.

The chain is built from TRBV27 and TRBJ1-1, with 7 bases that match TRBD1. The CDR3 loop spans 14 amino acids. Germline values: CDR1 MNHEY, CDR2 SMNVEV (reference sequence). The V and J ends lost 0 bases and 5 bases, in that order; junction bases with no gene match: 3. The chain's CDR3 is CASSLSGDSTEAFF. As DNA, the CDR3 is TGTGCCAGCAGTTTATCTGGGGACAGTACTGAAGCTTTCTTT.

The chain uses TRBV7-6 and TRBJ2-7; D may be TRBD2 (5 bases). V was pared by 4 bases and J by 5 bases, with 12 bases between. CDR1 is SGHVS, CDR2 FNYEAQ, per germline. The CDR3 runs to 13 residues. CDR3 nucleotides: TGTGCCAGCAGCTCCAAGGAGGAGAACGAGCAGTACTTC. It specifies CASSSKEENEQYF.

This clone was seen a single time. The chain is built from TRBV25-1 and TRBJ1-6; 8 bases match TRBD1. Germline V gene sequence: CDR1 MGHDK, CDR2 SYGVNS. V lost 3 bases and J lost 8; bases outside the gene matches: 6. CDR3 length equals 15 residues. CDR3 nucleotide sequence: TGTGCCAGCAGTGACCCCGGACAGGGAGATTCACCCCTCCACTTT. Its protein product is CASSDPGQGDSPLHF.

This chain connects TRBV9 to TRBJ2-1; weak D call: TRBD2 (5 bases). Between the trimmed V and J ends, which lost 5 bases and 0 bases, there was a span of 9 bases. Germline V gives CDR1 SGDLS, CDR2 YYNGEE. This CDR3 spans 14 amino acids. The CDR3 region is CASRADSSYNEQFF. CDR3 nucleotide sequence: TGTGCCAGCAGAGCGGATAGCTCCTACAATGAGCAGTTCTTC. Together with reference TRBV9 and TRBJ2-1, the CDR3 gives the full variable domain: DSGVTQTPKHLITATGQRVTLRCSPRSGDLSVYWYQQSLDQGLQFLIQYYNGEERAKGNILERFSAQQFPDLHSELNLSSLELGDSALYFCASRADSSYNEQFFGPGTRLTVL.

In DNA, the CDR3 is TGTGCCAGCAGCCGCCCCCCTGGACTGAGTGAAGCTTTCTTT. This gives the protein CASSRPPGLSEAFF. The chain is built from TRBV7-8 and TRBJ1-1, with D uncertain. The CDR3 runs 14 residues. V gave up 5 bases and J gave up 7 bases, with 17 bases separating them. Germline V gene data show CDR1 as SGHVS and CDR2 as FQNEAQ.

A single count supports this clone. V gene TRBV6-6 combines with J gene TRBJ2-1, with no clear D. From germline, CDR1 is MNHNY and CDR2 SVGAGI (reference sequence). V shed 7 bases and J shed 4 bases, with 11 bases lying between them. CDR3 length equals 13 residues. CDR3 protein: CASTAQLYNEQFF. The CDR3 DNA reads as TGTGCCAGCACCGCACAGCTTTACAATGAGCAGTTCTTC.

This rearrangement joins TRBV7-9 to TRBJ1-1; 9 bases fit TRBD1. The CDR3 covers 16 residues. CDR1 and CDR2 (germline): SEHNR, FQNEAQ (reference sequence). V lost 5 bases, J lost 0 bases, and 7 bases stayed unmatched. CDR3 sequence (DNA): TGTGCCAGCAGCGCGGGGACAGGGTTCATGAACACTGAAGCTTTCTTT. Translation: CASSAGTGFMNTEAFF.

This chain joins TRBV6-5 and TRBJ2-3, with D maybe TRBD2 (6 bases). CDR1 and CDR2 (germline): MNHEY, SVGAGI. V lost 6 bases to trimming and J lost 1 base, with 11 bases between them. The CDR3 sequence is 14 residues long. The CDR3 DNA follows: TGTGCCAGCAGCCGGACTAAAGGCACAGATACGCAGTATTTT. Translation: CASSRTKGTDTQYF.

This clone was detected only a few times. The V gene is TRBV2, the J gene TRBJ1-4; 10 bases agree with TRBD1. CDR1 and CDR2 from the germline V gene are SNHLY and FYNNEI. The CDR3 has 16 residues. The trim removed 6 bases at V and 5 bases at J, leaving 9 bases unmatched. CDR3 protein: CASSVGQGMGNEKLFF. In nucleotides, the CDR3 is TGTGCCAGCAGCGTGGGACAGGGGATGGGAAATGAAAAACTGTTTTTT.

This clone appeared once. V and J are TRBV6-5 and TRBJ1-2; D gene unclear. This CDR3 spans 15 amino acids. Per the germline V gene, CDR1 is MNHEY and CDR2 is SVGAGI. Trimming took 5 bases from V and 0 from J, leaving 13 bases between them. The chain's CDR3 is CASSLRKSTNYGYTF. As DNA, the CDR3 is TGTGCCAGCAGTCTCCGAAAAAGCACTAACTATGGCTACACCTTC.

The chain joins TRBV19 to TRBJ2-7; no reliable D call. Per the germline V gene, CDR1 is LNHDA and CDR2 is SQIVND (reference sequence). With 1 base removed from V and 4 bases from J, the gap between germline ends came to 11 bases. The CDR3 loop spans 14 amino acids. CDR3 in amino acids: CASSIGPSPYEQYF. The CDR3, as DNA: TGTGCCAGTAGTATAGGGCCCTCACCTTACGAGCAGTACTTC. Together with reference TRBV19 and TRBJ2-7, the CDR3 gives the full variable domain: DGGITQSPKYLFRKEGQNVTLSCEQNLNHDAMYWYRQDPGQGLRLIYYSQIVNDFQKGDIAEGYSVSREKKESFPLTVTSAQKNPTAFYLCASSIGPSPYEQYFGPGTRLTVT.

The chain uses TRBV10-3 and TRBJ1-2; D ambiguous. This CDR3 has 13 residues. Germline V lookup: CDR1 ENHRY, CDR2 SYGVKD. The ends were cut back, 3 bases at V and 3 bases at J, with 8 bases in the middle. This chain's CDR3 is CAISEGEDYGYTF. CDR3 DNA sequence: TGTGCCATCAGTGAAGGAGAAGACTATGGCTACACCTTC.

The chain employs TRBV21-1 and TRBJ1-1. TRBV21-1 is annotated as a pseudogene. This CDR3 spans 14 amino acids. CDR3 nucleotides: TGTGCCAGCAGCAAAGAGGGAGGGTTTACTGAAGCTTTCTTT. It encodes CASSKEGGFTEAFF.